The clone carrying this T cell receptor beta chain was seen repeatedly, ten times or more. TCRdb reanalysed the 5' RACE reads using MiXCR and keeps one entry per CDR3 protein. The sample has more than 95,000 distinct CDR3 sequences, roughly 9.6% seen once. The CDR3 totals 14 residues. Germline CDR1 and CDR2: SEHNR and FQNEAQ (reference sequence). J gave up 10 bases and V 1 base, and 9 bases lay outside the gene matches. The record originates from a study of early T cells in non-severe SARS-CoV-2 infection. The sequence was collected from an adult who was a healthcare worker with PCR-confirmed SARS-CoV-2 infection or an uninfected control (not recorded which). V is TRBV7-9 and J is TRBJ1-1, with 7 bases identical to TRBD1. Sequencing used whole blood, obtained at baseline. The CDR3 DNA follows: TGTGCCAGCAGCTTAGGACCCCAGGGGGGAGGAGCTTTCTTT. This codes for CASSLGPQGGGAFF.